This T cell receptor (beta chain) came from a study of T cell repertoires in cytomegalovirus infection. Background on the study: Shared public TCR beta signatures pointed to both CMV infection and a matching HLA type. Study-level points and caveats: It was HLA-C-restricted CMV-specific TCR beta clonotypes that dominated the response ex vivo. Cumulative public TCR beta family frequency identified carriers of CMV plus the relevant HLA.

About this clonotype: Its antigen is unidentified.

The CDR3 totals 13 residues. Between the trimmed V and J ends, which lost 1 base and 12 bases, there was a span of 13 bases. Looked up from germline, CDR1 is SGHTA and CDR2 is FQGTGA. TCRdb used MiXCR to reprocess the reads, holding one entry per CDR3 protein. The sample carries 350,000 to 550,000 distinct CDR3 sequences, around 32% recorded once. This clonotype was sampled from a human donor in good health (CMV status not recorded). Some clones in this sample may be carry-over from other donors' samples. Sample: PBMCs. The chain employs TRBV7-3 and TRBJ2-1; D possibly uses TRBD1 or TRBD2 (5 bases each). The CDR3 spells CASSLIGTSVQFF. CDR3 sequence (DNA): TGTGCCAGCAGCTTAATAGGGACCTCTGTGCAGTTCTTC.